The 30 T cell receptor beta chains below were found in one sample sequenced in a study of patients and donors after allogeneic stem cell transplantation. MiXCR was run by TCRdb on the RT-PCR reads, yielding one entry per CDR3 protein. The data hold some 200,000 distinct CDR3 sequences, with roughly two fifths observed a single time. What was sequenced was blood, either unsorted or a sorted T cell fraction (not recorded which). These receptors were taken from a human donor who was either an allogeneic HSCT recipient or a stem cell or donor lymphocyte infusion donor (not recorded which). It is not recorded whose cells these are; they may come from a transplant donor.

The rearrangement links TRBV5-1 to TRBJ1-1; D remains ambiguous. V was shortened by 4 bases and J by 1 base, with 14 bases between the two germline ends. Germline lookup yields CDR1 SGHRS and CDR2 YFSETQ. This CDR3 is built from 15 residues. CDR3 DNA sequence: TGCGCCAGCAGCCCCACGACATATACGAACACTGAAGCTTTCTTT. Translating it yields CASSPTTYTNTEAFF.

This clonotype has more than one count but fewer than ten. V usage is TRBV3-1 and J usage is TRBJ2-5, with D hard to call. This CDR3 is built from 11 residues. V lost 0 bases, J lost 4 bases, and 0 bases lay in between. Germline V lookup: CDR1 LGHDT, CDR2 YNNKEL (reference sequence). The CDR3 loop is CASSQEETQYF. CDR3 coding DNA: TGTGCCAGCAGCCAAGAAGAGACCCAGTACTTC.

CDR3 nucleotides: TGCAGTGCTAGAGATATGGGTTCACCCCTCCACTTT. Protein: CSARDMGSPLHF. The chain couples TRBV20-1 to TRBJ1-6; D remains ambiguous. Per the germline V gene, CDR1 is DFQATT and CDR2 is SNEGSKA (reference sequence). V lost 0 bases to trimming and J lost 9 bases, with 6 bases between them. The CDR3 is 12 residues long.

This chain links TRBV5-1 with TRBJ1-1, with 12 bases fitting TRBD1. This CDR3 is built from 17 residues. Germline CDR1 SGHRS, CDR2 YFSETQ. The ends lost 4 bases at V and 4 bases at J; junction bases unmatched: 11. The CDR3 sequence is CASSTGQGALSSTEAFF. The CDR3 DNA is TGCGCCAGCAGCACGGGACAGGGGGCGCTTAGTAGCACTGAAGCTTTCTTT.

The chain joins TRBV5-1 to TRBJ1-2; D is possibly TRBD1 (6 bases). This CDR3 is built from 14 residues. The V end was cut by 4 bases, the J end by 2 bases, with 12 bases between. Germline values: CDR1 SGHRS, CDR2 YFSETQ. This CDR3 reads CASSPLGTNYGYTF. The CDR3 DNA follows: TGCGCCAGCAGCCCCCTAGGGACAAACTATGGCTACACCTTC.

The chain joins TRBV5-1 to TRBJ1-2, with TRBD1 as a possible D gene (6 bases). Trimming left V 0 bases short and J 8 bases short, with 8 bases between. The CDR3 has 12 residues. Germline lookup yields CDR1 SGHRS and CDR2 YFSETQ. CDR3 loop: CASSLETGGYTF. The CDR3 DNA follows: TGCGCCAGCAGCTTGGAGACAGGAGGCTACACCTTC.

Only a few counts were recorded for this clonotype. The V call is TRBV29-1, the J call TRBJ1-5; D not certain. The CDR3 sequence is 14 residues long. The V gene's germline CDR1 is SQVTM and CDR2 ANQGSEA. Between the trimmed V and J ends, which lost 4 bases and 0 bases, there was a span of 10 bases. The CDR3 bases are TGCAGCGTTGCCTCGGAGAATAGCAATCAGCCCCAGCATTTT. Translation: CSVASENSNQPQHF.

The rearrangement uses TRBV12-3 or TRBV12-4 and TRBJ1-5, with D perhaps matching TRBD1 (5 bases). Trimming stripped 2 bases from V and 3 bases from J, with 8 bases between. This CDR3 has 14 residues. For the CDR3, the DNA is TGTGCCAGCAGTTTATCAGGGATCAATCAGCCCCAGCATTTT. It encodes CASSLSGINQPQHF.

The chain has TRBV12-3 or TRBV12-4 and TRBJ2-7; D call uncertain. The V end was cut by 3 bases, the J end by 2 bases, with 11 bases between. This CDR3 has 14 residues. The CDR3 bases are TGTGCCAGCAGTTTCTCCCCACAAACCTACGAGCAGTACTTC. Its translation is CASSFSPQTYEQYF.

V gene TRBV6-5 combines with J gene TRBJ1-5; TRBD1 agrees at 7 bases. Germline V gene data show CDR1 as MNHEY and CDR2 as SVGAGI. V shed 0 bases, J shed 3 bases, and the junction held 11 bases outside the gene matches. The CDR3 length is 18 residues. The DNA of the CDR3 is TGTGCCAGCAGTTACTCTCAACCCAGGGGGGTATTCAATCAGCCCCAGCATTTT. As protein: CASSYSQPRGVFNQPQHF.

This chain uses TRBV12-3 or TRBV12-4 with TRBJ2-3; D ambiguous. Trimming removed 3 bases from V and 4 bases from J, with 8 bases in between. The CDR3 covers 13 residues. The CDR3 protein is CASSLGGPDTQYF. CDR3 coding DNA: TGTGCCAGCAGTTTGGGCGGTCCAGATACGCAGTATTTT.

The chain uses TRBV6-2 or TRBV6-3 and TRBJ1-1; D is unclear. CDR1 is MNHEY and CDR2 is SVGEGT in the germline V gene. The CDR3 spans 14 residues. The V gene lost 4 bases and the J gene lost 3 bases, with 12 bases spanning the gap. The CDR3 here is CASSSTLDYTEAFF. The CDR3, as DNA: TGTGCCAGCAGTTCTACCTTGGACTACACTGAAGCTTTCTTT.

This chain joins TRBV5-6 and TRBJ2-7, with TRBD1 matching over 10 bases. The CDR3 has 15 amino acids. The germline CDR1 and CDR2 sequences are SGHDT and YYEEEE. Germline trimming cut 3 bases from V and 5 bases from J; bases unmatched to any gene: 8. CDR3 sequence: CASSYDWDRGHEQYF. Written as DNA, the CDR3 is TGTGCCAGCAGCTACGACTGGGACAGGGGCCACGAGCAGTACTTC.

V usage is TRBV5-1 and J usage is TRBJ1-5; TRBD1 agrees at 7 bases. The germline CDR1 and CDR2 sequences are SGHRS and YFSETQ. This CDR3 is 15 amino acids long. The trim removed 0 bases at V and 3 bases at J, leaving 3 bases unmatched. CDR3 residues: CASSLDGQVNQPQHF. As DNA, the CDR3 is TGCGCCAGCAGCTTGGACGGACAGGTCAATCAGCCCCAGCATTTT.

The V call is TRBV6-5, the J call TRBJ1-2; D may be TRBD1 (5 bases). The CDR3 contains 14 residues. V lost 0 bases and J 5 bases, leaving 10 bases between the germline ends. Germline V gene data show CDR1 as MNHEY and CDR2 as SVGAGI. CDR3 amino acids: CASSYSQGPYGYTF. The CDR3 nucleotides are TGTGCCAGCAGTTACTCTCAGGGCCCTTATGGCTACACCTTC.

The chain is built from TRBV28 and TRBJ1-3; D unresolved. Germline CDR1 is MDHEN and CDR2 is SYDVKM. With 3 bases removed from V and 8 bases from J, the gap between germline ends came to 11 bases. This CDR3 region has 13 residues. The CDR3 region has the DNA TGTGCCAGCAGTTTGTTGGGTAACTACACCATATATTTT. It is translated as CASSLLGNYTIYF. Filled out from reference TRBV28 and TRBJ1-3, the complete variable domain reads DVKVTQSSRYLVKRTGEKVFLECVQDMDHENMFWYRQDPGLGLRLIYFSYDVKMKEKGDIPEGYSVSREKKERFSLILESASTNQTSMYLCASSLLGNYTIYFGEGSWLTVV.

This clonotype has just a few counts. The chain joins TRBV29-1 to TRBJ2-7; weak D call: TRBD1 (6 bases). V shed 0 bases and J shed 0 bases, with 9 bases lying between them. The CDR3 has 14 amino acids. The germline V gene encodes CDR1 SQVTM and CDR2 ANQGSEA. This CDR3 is CSVEDRGSSYEQYF. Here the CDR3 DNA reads TGCAGCGTTGAAGACAGGGGAAGCTCCTACGAGCAGTACTTC.

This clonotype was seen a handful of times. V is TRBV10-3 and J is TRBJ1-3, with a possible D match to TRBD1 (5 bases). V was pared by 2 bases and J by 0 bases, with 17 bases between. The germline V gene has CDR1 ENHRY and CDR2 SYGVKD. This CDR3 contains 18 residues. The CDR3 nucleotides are TGTGCCATCAGTGAGCTCAGGGTATTGTTGAGCTCTGGAAACACCATATATTTT. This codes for CAISELRVLLSSGNTIYF.

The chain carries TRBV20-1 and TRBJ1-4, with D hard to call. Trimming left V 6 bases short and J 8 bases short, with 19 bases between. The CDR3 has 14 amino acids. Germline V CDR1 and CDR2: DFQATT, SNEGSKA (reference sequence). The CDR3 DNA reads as TGCAGTGCCCGCGGCGGGAAAGGGTTGGAAAAACTGTTTTTT. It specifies CSARGGKGLEKLFF.

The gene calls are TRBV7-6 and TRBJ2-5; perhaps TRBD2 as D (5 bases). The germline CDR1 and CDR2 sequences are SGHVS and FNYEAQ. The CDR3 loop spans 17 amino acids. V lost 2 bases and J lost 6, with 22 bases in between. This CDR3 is CASSLNAEPGMGQTQYF. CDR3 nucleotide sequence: TGTGCCAGCAGCTTAAACGCGGAGCCGGGGATGGGTCAGACCCAGTACTTC. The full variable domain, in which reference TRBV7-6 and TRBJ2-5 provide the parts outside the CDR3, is GAGVSQSPRYKVTKRGQDVALRCDPISGHVSLYWYRQALGQGPEFLTYFNYEAQQDKSGLPNDRFSAERPEGSISTLTIQRTEQRDSAMYRCASSLNAEPGMGQTQYFGPGTRLLVL.

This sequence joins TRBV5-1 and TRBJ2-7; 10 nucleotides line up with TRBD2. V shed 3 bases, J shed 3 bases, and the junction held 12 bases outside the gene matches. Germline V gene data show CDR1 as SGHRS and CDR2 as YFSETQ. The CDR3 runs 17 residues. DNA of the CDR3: TGCGCCAGCAGCTCCAGCGGGAGGGCCTTCCCCTTCTACGAGCAGTACTTC. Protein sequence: CASSSSGRAFPFYEQYF.

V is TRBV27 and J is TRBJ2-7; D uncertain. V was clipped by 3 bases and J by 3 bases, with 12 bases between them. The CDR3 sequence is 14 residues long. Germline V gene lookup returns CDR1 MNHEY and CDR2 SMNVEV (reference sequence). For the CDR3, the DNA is TGTGCCAGCAGTTTTGGGTTGTCCTACTACGAGCAGTACTTC. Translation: CASSFGLSYYEQYF.

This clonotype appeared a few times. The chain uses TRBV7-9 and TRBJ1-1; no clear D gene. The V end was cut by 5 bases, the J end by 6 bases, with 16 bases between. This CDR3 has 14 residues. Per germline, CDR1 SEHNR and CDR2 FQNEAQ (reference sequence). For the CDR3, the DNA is TGTGCCAGCAGCCTTACCGACCGAAGCGCTGAAGCTTTCTTT. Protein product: CASSLTDRSAEAFF.

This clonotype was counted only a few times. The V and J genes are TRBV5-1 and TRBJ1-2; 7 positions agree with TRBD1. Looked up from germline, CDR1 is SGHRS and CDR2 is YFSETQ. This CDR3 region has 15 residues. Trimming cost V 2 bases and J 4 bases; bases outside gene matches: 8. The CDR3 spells CASSFTGDPPYGYTF. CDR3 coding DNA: TGCGCCAGCAGCTTTACAGGGGACCCACCCTATGGCTACACCTTC.

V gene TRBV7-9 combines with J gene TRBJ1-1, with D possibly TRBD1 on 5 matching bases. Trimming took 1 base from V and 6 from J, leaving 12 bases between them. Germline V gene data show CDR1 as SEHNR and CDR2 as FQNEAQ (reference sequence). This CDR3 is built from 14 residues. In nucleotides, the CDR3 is TGTGCCAGCAGCTTAGGAGTCCAGGGCGCTGAAGCTTTCTTT. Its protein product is CASSLGVQGAEAFF.

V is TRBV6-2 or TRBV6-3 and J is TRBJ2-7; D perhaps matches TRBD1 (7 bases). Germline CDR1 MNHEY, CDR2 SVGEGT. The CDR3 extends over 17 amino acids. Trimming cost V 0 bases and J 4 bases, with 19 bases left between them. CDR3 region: CASSYSRIGRGEYEQYF. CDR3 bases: TGTGCCAGCAGTTACTCGAGGATTGGCAGGGGGGAATACGAGCAGTACTTC.

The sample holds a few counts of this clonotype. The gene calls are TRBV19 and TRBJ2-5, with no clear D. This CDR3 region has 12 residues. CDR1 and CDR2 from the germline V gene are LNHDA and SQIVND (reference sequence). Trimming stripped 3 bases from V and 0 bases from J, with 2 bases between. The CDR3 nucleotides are TGTGCCAGTAGTATCAACCAAGAGACCCAGTACTTC. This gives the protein CASSINQETQYF.

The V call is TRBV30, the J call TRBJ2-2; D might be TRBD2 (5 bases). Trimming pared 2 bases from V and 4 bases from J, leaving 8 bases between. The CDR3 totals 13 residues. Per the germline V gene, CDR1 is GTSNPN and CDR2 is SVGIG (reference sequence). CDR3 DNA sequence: TGTGCCTGGAGTTTAACTAGCACCGGGGAGCTGTTTTTT. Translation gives CAWSLTSTGELFF.

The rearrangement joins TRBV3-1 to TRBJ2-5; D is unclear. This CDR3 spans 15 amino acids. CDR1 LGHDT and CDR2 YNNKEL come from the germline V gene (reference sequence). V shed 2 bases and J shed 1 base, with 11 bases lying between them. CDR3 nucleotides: TGTGCCAGCAGCCAATCGGTGGCTAGCCAAGAGACCCAGTACTTC. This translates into CASSQSVASQETQYF.

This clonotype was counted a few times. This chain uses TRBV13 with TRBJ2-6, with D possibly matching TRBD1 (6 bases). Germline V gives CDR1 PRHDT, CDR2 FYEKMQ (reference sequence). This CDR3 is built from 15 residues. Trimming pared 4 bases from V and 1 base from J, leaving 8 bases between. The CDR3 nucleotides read TGTGCCAGCAGCTCAACAGGGTCTGGGGCCAACGTCCTGACTTTC. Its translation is CASSSTGSGANVLTF.